The clone carrying this T cell receptor beta chain was detected ten times or more. Its target is not known. The data stem from a study of Graves' ophthalmopathy and Graves' hyperthyroidism. RNA transcripts served as template for amplifying TCR beta CDR3 sequences. RT-PCR was first run with HTBI primers, then multiplex PCR in a second round. TCRdb reprocessed the multiplex PCR reads with MiXCR, giving one entry per CDR3 protein. The sample shows roughly 160,000 distinct CDR3 sequences, less than 45% of them seen only once. Study-level points and caveats: Most expanded clonotypes in thyroid above 0.001 frequency also showed up in blood.

Presentation of ophthalmopathy in the donors involved moderate-to-severe activity, CAS ≥3, NOSPECS ≥4 and a duration under 3 months. The authors isolated PBMCs from 8 to 10 ml of fresh peripheral blood. V gave up 4 bases and J gave up 8 bases; unmatched junction bases: 9. This CDR3 is built from 14 residues. Germline values: CDR1 SGHRS, CDR2 YFSETQ. This TCR came from a woman in her thirties or forties with Graves' ophthalmopathy. Sequencing was carried out using peripheral blood. The chain uses TRBV5-1 and TRBJ1-2; 9 bases align to TRBD1. The CDR3 sequence is CASSPGTGMSGYTF. Written as DNA, the CDR3 is TGCGCCAGCAGCCCAGGGACAGGGATGAGCGGCTACACCTTC.